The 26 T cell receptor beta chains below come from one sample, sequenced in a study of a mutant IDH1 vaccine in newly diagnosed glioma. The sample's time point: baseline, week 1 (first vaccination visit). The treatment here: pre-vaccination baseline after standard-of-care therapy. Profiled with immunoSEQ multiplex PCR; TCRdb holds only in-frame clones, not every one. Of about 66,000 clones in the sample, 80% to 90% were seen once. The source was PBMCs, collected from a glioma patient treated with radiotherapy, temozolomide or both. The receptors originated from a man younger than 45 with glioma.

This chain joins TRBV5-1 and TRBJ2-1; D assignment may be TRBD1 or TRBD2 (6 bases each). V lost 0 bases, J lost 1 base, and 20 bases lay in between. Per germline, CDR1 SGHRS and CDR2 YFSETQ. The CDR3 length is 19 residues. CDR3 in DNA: TGCGCCAGCAGCTTGGGACTAGGGGGTCGATTGAGGTCCTACAATGAGCAGTTCTTC. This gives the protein CASSLGLGGRLRSYNEQFF. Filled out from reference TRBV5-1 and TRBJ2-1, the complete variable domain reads KAGVTQTPRYLIKTRGQQVTLSCSPISGHRSVSWYQQTPGQGLQFLFEYFSETQRNKGNFPGRFSGRQFSNSRSEMNVSTLELGDSALYLCASSLGLGGRLRSYNEQFFGPGTRLTVL.

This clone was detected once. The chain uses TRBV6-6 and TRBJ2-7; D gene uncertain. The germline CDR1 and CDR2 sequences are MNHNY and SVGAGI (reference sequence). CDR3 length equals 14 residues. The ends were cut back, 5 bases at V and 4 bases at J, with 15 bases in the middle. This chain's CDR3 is CASSIGLFAYEQYF. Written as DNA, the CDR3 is TGTGCCAGCAGTATAGGGTTATTCGCTTACGAGCAGTACTTC.

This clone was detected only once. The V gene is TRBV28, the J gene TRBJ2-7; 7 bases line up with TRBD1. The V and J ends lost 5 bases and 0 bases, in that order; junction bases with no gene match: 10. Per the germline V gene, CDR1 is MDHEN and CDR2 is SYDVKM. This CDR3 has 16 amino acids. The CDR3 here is CASSLPPRTGSYEQYF. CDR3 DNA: TGTGCCAGCAGTCTCCCTCCTAGGACAGGCTCCTACGAGCAGTACTTC.

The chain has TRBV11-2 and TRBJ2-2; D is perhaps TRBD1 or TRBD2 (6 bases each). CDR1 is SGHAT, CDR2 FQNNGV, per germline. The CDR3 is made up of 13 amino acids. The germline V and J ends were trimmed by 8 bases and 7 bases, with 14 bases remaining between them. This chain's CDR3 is CASASGAHGELFF. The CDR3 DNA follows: TGTGCCAGCGCCTCGGGGGCCCACGGGGAGCTGTTTTTT.

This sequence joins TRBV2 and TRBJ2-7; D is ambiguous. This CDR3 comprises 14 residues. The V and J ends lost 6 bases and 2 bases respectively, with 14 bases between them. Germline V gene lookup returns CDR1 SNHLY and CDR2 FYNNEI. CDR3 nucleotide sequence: TGTGCCAGCAGACGTGGTATGGGTACCTACGAGCAGTACTTC. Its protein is CASRRGMGTYEQYF.

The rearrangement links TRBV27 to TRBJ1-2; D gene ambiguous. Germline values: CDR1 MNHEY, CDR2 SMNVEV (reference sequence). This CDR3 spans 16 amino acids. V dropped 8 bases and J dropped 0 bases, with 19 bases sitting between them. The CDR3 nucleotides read TGTGCCAGCGGGCCGGGATCTCCCGATACTAACTATGGCTACACCTTC. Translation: CASGPGSPDTNYGYTF.

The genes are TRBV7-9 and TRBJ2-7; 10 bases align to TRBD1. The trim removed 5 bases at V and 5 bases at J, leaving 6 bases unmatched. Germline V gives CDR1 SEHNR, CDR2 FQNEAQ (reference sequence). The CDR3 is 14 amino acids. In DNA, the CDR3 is TGTGCCAGCAGCCGGGGACAGGGGCTCGACGAGCAGTACTTC. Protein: CASSRGQGLDEQYF.

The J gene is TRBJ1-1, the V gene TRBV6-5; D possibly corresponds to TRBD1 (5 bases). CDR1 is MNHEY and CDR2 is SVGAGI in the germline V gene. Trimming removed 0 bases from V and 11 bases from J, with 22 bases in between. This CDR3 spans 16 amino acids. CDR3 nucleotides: TGTGCCAGCAGTTACTCCAGATGGGGACGCGAAAGCGAGGCTTTCTTT. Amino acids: CASSYSRWGRESEAFF.

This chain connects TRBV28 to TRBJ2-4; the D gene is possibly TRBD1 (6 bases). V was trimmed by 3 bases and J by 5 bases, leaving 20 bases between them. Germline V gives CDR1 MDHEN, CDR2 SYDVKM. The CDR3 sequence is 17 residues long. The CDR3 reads CASSFSGALTQENIQYF. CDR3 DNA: TGTGCCAGCAGTTTCTCAGGGGCATTGACCCAAGAAAACATTCAGTACTTC.

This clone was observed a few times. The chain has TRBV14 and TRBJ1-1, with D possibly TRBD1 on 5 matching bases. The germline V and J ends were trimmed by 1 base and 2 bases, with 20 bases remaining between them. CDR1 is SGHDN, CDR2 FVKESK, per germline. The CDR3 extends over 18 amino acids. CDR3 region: CASSQGRPLTDINTEAFF. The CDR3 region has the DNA TGTGCCAGCAGCCAAGGTCGGCCCTTGACAGATATCAACACTGAAGCTTTCTTT.

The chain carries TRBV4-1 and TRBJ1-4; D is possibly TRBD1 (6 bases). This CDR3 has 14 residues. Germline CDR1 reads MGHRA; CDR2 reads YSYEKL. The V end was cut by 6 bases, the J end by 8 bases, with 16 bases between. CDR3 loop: CASSTTGIAEKLFF. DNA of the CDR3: TGCGCCAGCAGTACTACAGGGATCGCAGAAAAACTGTTTTTT.

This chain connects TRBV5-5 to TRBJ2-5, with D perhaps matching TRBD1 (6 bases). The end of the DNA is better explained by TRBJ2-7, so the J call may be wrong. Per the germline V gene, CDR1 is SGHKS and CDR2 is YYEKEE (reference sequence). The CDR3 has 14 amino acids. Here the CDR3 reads CASSLVTGPYEQYF. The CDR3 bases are TGTGCCAGCAGCTTGGTGACAGGCCCTTACGAGCAGTACTTC.

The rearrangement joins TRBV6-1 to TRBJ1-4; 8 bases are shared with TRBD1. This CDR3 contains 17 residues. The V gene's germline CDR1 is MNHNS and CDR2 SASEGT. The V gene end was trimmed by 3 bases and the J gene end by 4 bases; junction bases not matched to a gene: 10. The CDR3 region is CASSEFISGGVNEKLFF. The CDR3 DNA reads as TGTGCCAGCAGTGAGTTCATCTCAGGGGGCGTTAATGAAAAACTGTTTTTT.

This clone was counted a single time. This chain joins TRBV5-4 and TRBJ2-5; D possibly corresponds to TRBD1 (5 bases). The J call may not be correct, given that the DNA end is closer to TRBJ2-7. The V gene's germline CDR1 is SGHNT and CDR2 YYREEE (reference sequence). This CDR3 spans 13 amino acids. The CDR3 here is CASSFREGNEQYF. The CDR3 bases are TGTGCCAGCAGCTTCAGGGAAGGGAACGAGCAGTACTTC.

This chain's CDR3 is CASSMDRTRGAFF. The CDR3 DNA follows: TGTGCCAGTAGTATGGACCGGACCCGAGGAGCTTTCTTT. The rearrangement links TRBV19 to TRBJ1-1; no definite D call. The germline gives CDR1 LNHDA, CDR2 SQIVND (reference sequence). CDR3 length: 13 residues. V lost 3 bases, J lost 10 bases, and 15 bases lay in between.

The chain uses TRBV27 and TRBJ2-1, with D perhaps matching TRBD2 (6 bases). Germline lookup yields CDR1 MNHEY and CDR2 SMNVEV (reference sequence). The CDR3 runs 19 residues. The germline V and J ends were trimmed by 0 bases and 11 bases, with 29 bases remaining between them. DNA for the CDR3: TGTGCCAGCAGTTTATCGGTCATGTTCACGGGGGATAGAACAATGAAGCAGTTCTTC. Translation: CASSLSVMFTGDRTMKQFF.

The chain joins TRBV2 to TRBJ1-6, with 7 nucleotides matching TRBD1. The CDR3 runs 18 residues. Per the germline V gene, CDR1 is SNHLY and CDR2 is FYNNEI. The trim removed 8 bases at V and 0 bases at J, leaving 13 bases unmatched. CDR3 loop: CASEGRTGQSSYNSPLHF. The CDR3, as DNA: TGTGCCAGCGAGGGTAGGACGGGACAGAGCTCCTATAATTCACCCCTCCACTTT.

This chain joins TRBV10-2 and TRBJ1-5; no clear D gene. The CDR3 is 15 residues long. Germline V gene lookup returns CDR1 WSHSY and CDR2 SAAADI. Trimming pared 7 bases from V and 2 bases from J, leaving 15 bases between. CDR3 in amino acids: CASKATEERNQPQHF. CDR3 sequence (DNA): TGCGCCAGCAAAGCCACAGAGGAGCGCAATCAGCCCCAGCATTTT.

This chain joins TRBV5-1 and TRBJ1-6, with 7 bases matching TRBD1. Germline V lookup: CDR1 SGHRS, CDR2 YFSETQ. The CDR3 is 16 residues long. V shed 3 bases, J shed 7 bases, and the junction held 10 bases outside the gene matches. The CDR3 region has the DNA TGCGCCAGCAGCTCACGCCCGACAGGGACAAATTCACCCCTCCACTTT. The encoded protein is CASSSRPTGTNSPLHF.

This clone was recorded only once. In DNA, the CDR3 is TGTGCCAGTAGTCCTCTAACGACTCTGTACCAAGAGACCCAGTACTTC. Translated, it gives CASSPLTTLYQETQYF. The gene calls are TRBV19 and TRBJ2-5; D remains unclear. V dropped 5 bases and J dropped 0 bases, with 16 bases sitting between them. The CDR3 has 16 amino acids. The germline V gene encodes CDR1 LNHDA and CDR2 SQIVND (reference sequence).

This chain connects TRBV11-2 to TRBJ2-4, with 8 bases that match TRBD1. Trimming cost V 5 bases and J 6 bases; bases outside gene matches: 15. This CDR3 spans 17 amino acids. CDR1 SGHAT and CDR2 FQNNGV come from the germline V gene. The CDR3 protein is CASSDRAGGDGANIQYF. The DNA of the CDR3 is TGTGCCAGCAGCGACAGGGCAGGGGGCGACGGTGCAAACATTCAGTACTTC. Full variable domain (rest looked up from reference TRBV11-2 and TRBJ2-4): EAGVAQSPRYKIIEKRQSVAFWCNPISGHATLYWYQQILGQGPKLLIQFQNNGVVDDSQLPKDRFSAERLKGVDSTLKIQPAKLEDSAVYLCASSDRAGGDGANIQYFGAGTRLSVL.

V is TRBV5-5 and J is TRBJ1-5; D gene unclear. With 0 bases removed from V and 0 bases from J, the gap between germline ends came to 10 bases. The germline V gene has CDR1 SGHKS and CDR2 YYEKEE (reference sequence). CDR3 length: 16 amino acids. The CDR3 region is CASSLGNTVSNQPQHF. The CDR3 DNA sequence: TGTGCCAGCAGCTTGGGAAACACGGTTAGCAATCAGCCCCAGCATTTT.

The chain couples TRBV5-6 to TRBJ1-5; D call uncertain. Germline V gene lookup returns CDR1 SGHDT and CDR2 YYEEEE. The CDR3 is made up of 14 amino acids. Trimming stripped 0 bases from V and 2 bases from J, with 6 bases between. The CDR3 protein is CASSLVGRNQPQHF. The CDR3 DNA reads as TGTGCCAGCAGCTTGGTTGGACGCAATCAGCCCCAGCATTTT.

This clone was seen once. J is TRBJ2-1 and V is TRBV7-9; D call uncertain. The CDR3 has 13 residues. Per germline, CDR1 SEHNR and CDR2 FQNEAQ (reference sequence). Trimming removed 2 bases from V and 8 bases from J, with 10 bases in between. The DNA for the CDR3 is TGTGCCAGCAGCTTATCCTCCGGTGATGAGCAGTTCTTC. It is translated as CASSLSSGDEQFF.

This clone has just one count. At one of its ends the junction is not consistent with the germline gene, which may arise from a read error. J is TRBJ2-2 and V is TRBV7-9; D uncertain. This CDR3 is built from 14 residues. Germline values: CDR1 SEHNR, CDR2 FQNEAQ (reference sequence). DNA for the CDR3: TGTGCCACCAGCAATTCCCTCCTTCCCGGGGAGCTGTTTTTT. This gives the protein CATSNSLLPGELFF.

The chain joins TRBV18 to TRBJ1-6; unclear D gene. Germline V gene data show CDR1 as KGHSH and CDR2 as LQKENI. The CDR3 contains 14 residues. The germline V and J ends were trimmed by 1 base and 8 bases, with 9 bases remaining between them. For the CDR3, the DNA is TGTGCCAGCTCACCACGGCATGGGGATTCACCCCTCCACTTT. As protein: CASSPRHGDSPLHF. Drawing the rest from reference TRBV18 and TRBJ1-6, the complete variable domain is NAGVMQNPRHLVRRRGQEARLRCSPMKGHSHVYWYRQLPEEGLKFMVYLQKENIIDESGMPKERFSAEFPKEGPSILRIQQVVRGDSAAYFCASSPRHGDSPLHFGNGTRLTVT.